These 17 T cell receptor beta chains were sequenced from one sample in a study of T cell responses to AZD1222 COVID-19 vaccine. TCRdb's table, derived via immunoSEQ multiplex PCR, lists solely in-frame clones and lacks some. Among roughly 150,000 clones listed, roughly 92% were seen once. The material was peripheral blood, obtained on day 0 of AZD1222 vaccination. All receptors come from an adult in good health.

The count of this clone is one. V gene TRBV19 combines with J gene TRBJ1-1, with D possibly matching TRBD1 (5 bases). CDR3 length: 13 amino acids. Germline assignment: CDR1 LNHDA and CDR2 SQIVND (reference sequence). The V gene lost 7 bases and the J gene lost 8 bases, with 17 bases spanning the gap. The CDR3 DNA reads TGTGCCAGTACCTTGGGGACTTTTGTCGAAGCTTTCTTT. Translation: CASTLGTFVEAFF. The whole variable domain, filled in from reference TRBV19 and TRBJ1-1, reads DGGITQSPKYLFRKEGQNVTLSCEQNLNHDAMYWYRQDPGQGLRLIYYSQIVNDFQKGDIAEGYSVSREKKESFPLTVTSAQKNPTAFYLCASTLGTFVEAFFGQGTRLTVV.

This chain uses TRBV27 with TRBJ2-1; perhaps TRBD1 as D (5 bases). The CDR3 is made up of 16 amino acids. V was shortened by 1 base and J by 3 bases, with 13 bases between the two germline ends. CDR1 MNHEY and CDR2 SMNVEV come from the germline V gene (reference sequence). Here the CDR3 DNA reads TGTGCCAGCAGTTTATTTCAGGGTCAGAACTACAATGAGCAGTTCTTC. This encodes CASSLFQGQNYNEQFF.

CDR3 coding DNA: TGCGCCAGCAGTCAATCGGGCTTTCTCCCCAGGGGGATCACCGGGGAGCTGTTTTTT. The encoded protein is CASSQSGFLPRGITGELFF. J is TRBJ2-2 and V is TRBV23-1; 7 positions agree with TRBD1. TRBV23-1 is known as an ORF, though its function is uncertain. V gave up 0 bases and J gave up 4 bases; unmatched junction bases: 14. The CDR3 is 19 amino acids.

V gene TRBV19 combines with J gene TRBJ2-5; TRBD2 agrees at 15 bases. The CDR3 consists of 18 residues. Losses at the gene ends were 3 bases for V and 3 bases for J; bases not matched to a gene: 8. Germline assignment: CDR1 LNHDA and CDR2 SQIVND (reference sequence). The CDR3 DNA reads as TGTGCCAGTAGTATGCCGGGGACTAGCGGGAGGCCAAAAGAGACCCAGTACTTC. Translated, it gives CASSMPGTSGRPKETQYF.

The rearrangement uses TRBV25-1 and TRBJ1-5; 9 nucleotides align to TRBD1. The length of the CDR3 is 13 residues. In germline, CDR1 is MGHDK, CDR2 SYGVNS. The ends lost 6 bases at V and 6 bases at J; junction bases unmatched: 3. In nucleotides, the CDR3 is TGTGCCAGCAGGGGACAGGGAGGTCAGCCCCAGCATTTT. Its protein product is CASRGQGGQPQHF. Together with reference TRBV25-1 and TRBJ1-5, the CDR3 gives the full variable domain: EADIYQTPRYLVIGTGKKITLECSQTMGHDKMYWYQQDPGMELHLIHYSYGVNSTEKGDLSSESTVSRIRTEHFPLTLESARPSHTSQYLCASRGQGGQPQHFGDGTRLSIL.

As to this clone: It is likely a read error, because the conserved phenylalanine at the end of the CDR3 is missing. The limits of the CDR3 on the DNA are not certain, so only TCRdb's listed CDR3 is given. This chain connects TRBV2 to TRBJ1-1. The CDR3 region is 12 residues in length, termini included. Germline values: CDR1 SNHLY, CDR2 FYNNEI. The CDR3 protein is CASSEAPRLENL.

The sample holds one count of this clone. The chain recombines TRBV2 with TRBJ1-1; 7 bases align to TRBD1. The junction had 2 bases not matched to a gene; V was cut back by 10 bases and J by 0 bases. This CDR3 has 12 residues. Germline lookup yields CDR1 SNHLY and CDR2 FYNNEI. The CDR3 here is CAIQGMNTEAFF. DNA of the CDR3: TGTGCCATACAGGGGATGAACACTGAAGCTTTCTTT.

The CDR3 nucleotides read TGTGCCAGCAGTCTAACGAGGGAGGATACGCAGTATTTT. Its translation is CASSLTREDTQYF. The V gene is TRBV6-5, the J gene TRBJ2-3; D is possibly TRBD2 (5 bases). The CDR3 has 13 amino acids. CDR1 is MNHEY and CDR2 is SVGAGI in the germline V gene. Trimming removed 5 bases from V and 6 bases from J, with 12 bases in between.

CDR3 in DNA: TGCGCCAGCAGCCACCTCAGACAGGGGGCCACTGAAGCTTTCTTT. Its protein product is CASSHLRQGATEAFF. The chain combines TRBV4-1 with TRBJ1-1; 10 bases are a match to TRBD1. V shed 3 bases and J 4 bases; nucleotides not matched to a gene: 5. Per the germline V gene, CDR1 is MGHRA and CDR2 is YSYEKL. This CDR3 has 15 amino acids.

The CDR3 region is CSVGGRAVETQYF. CDR3 in DNA: TGCAGCGTTGGCGGGAGGGCCGTAGAGACCCAGTACTTC. The rearrangement joins TRBV29-1 to TRBJ2-5; 9 nucleotides align to TRBD2. CDR3 length: 13 residues. Germline-derived CDR1 and CDR2 are SQVTM and ANQGSEA. Losses at the gene ends were 4 bases for V and 4 bases for J; bases not matched to a gene: 4.

The J gene is TRBJ2-5, the V gene TRBV7-2; 9 bases line up with TRBD1. V was pared by 5 bases and J by 10 bases, with 17 bases of the junction left unmatched. This CDR3 contains 16 residues. Germline V lookup: CDR1 SGHTA, CDR2 FQGNSA. As DNA, the CDR3 is TGTGCCAGCAGCCATTGGACAGGGGCCTCCGCTGAGGGCCAGTACTTC. Amino acid sequence: CASSHWTGASAEGQYF. The full variable domain, in which reference TRBV7-2 and TRBJ2-5 provide the parts outside the CDR3, is GAGVSQSPSNKVTEKGKDVELRCDPISGHTALYWYRQSLGQGLEFLIYFQGNSAPDKSGLPSDRFSAERTGGSVSTLTIQRTQQEDSAVYLCASSHWTGASAEGQYFGPGTRLLVL.

V is TRBV7-2 and J is TRBJ1-6; D is unresolved. V was trimmed by 6 bases and J by 7 bases, leaving 10 bases between them. CDR1 is SGHTA and CDR2 is FQGNSA in the germline V gene. CDR3 length: 13 residues. The CDR3 spells CASRAGENSPLHF. CDR3 DNA: TGTGCCAGCAGGGCCGGGGAGAATTCACCCCTCCACTTT.

In this sample, this clone turned up once. The chain couples TRBV18 to TRBJ2-1, with TRBD1 as a possible D gene (5 bases). The CDR3 has 13 amino acids. Trimming took 3 bases from V and 5 from J, leaving 8 bases between them. Germline assignment: CDR1 KGHSH and CDR2 LQKENI. The CDR3 bases are TGTGCCAGCTCACCGCGACAGAACAATGAGCAGTTCTTC. Translation: CASSPRQNNEQFF.

The chain employs TRBV5-1 and TRBJ1-1, with TRBD1 matching 9 bases. Germline V gene data show CDR1 as SGHRS and CDR2 as YFSETQ. The length of the CDR3 is 14 residues. V dropped 4 bases and J dropped 4; count of bases not matched to a gene: 5. DNA of the CDR3: TGCGCCAGCAGCCCGGGACAGGGCTTCACTGAAGCTTTCTTT. Translating gives CASSPGQGFTEAFF.

In this sample, this clone turned up once. The CDR3 protein is CASSQDRGTGNTIYF. CDR3 nucleotide sequence: TGCGCCAGCAGCCAAGATCGGGGGACAGGAAACACCATATATTTT. V usage is TRBV4-1 and J usage is TRBJ1-3; D perhaps matches TRBD1 (6 bases). The CDR3 covers 15 residues. Trimming removed 0 bases at V and 4 bases at J, with 10 bases between. Germline V CDR1 and CDR2: MGHRA, YSYEKL.

The V gene is TRBV6-5, the J gene TRBJ1-1, with D perhaps TRBD1 (5 bases). This CDR3 is 14 amino acids long. V was trimmed by 8 bases and J by 1 base, leaving 14 bases between them. The germline V gene encodes CDR1 MNHEY and CDR2 SVGAGI. The CDR3 loop reads CASYPNGGNTEAFF. CDR3 nucleotide sequence: TGTGCCAGCTATCCCAATGGGGGGAACACTGAAGCTTTCTTT.

The CDR3: CASSLDRDGYGYTF. CDR3 DNA sequence: TGTGCCAGCAGCTTGGACAGGGACGGTTATGGCTACACCTTC. The chain recombines TRBV7-9 with TRBJ1-2, with 8 bases fitting TRBD1. The CDR3 loop spans 14 amino acids. The junction had 5 bases not matched to a gene; V was cut back by 3 bases and J by 5 bases. Germline CDR1 SEHNR, CDR2 FQNEAQ (reference sequence).